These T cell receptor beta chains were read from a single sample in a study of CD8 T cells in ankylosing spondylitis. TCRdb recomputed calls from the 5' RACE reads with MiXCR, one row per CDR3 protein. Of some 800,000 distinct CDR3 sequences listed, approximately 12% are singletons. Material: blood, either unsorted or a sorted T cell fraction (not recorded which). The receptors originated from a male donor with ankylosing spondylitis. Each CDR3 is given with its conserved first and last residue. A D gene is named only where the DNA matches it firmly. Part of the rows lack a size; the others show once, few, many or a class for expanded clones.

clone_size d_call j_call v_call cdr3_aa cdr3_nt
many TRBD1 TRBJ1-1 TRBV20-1 CRASDRGTTEAFF TGCAGAGCATCAGACAGGGGTACAACCGAAGCTTTCTTT
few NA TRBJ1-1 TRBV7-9 CASSFAEAFF TGTGCCAGCAGCTTCGCTGAAGCTTTCTTT
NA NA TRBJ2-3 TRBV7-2 CASSTNAADTQYF TGTGCCAGCAGCACTAACGCCGCAGATACGCAGTATTTT
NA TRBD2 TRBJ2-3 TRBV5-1 CASSLWRGTTDTQYF TGCGCCAGCAGCTTGTGGCGGGGGACCACAGATACGCAGTATTTT
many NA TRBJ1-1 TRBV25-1 CASRRGYETEAFF TGTGCCAGCAGGAGGGGGTATGAGACTGAAGCTTTCTTT
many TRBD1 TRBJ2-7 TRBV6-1 CASREGQGRDEQYF TGTGCCAGCAGGGAGGGACAGGGTCGGGACGAGCAGTACTTC
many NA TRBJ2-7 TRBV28 CASSLRQSYEQYF TGTGCCAGCAGCTTACGGCAGTCCTACGAGCAGTACTTC
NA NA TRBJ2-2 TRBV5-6 CASSLGPPERSDTGELFF TGTGCCAGCAGCTTGGGGCCCCCCGAGCGGAGTGACACCGGGGAGCTGTTTTTT
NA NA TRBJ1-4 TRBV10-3 CAISDGASGTNEKLFF TGTGCCATCAGTGACGGGGCGTCTGGAACTAATGAAAAACTGTTTTTT
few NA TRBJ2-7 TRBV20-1 CSARRVWVDEQYF TGCAGTGCTAGACGGGTTTGGGTGGACGAGCAGTACTTC
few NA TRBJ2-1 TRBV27 CASRLTSSQKGNEQFF TGTGCCAGCAGGCTAACTAGCAGTCAAAAAGGGAATGAGCAGTTCTTC
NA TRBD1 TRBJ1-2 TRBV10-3 CAITGDRLYGYTF TGTGCCATCACAGGGGACAGACTCTATGGCTACACCTTC
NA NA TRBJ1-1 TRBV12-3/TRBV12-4 CASSLNRVTAFF TGTGCCAGCAGCCTTAACAGGGTGACAGCTTTCTTT
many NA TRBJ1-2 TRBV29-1 CSASNQRSVYGYTF TGCAGCGCCTCAAATCAGAGGAGTGTCTATGGCTACACCTTC
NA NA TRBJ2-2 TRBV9 CASRKAFEPGELFF TGTGCCAGCAGAAAGGCGTTCGAACCCGGGGAGCTGTTTTTT
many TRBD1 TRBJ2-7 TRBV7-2 CASSLRAGQGLYEQYF TGTGCCAGCAGCTTAAGGGCGGGACAGGGGCTCTACGAGCAGTACTTC
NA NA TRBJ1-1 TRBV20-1 CSARWGLNTEAFF TGCAGTGCCCGCTGGGGGCTGAACACTGAAGCTTTCTTT
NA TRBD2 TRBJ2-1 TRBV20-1 CRAEAGGTGSSYNEQFF TGCAGGGCGGAGGCGGGGGGGACTGGTAGCTCCTACAATGAGCAGTTCTTC
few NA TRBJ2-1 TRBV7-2 CASSYRTGRDNEQFF TGTGCCAGCAGCTACCGGACAGGGAGGGACAATGAGCAGTTCTTC
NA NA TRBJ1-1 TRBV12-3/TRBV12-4 CASKLLQGYTEAFF TGTGCCAGCAAACTTTTGCAGGGATATACTGAAGCTTTCTTT
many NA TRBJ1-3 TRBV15 CATSREGLSGNTIYF TGTGCCACCAGCAGAGAAGGTCTCTCTGGAAACACCATATATTTT
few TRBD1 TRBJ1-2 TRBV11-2 CASSYTPDHRGLYGYTF TGTGCCAGCAGCTATACCCCCGACCACAGGGGACTCTATGGCTACACCTTC
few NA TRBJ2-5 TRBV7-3 CASSLVGGHQETQYF TGTGCCAGCAGCCTGGTCGGGGGGCATCAAGAGACCCAGTACTTC
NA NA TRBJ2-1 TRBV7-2 CASSLLGFAGFNEQFF TGTGCCAGCAGCTTACTTGGGTTTGCCGGTTTCAATGAGCAGTTCTTC
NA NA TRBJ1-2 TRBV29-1 CSVGLSDGSYGYTF TGCAGCGTTGGATTGTCAGACGGGAGCTATGGCTACACCTTC
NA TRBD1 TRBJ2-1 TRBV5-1 CASSLEGQGGNEQFF TGCGCCAGCAGCTTGGAAGGACAGGGAGGAAATGAGCAGTTCTTC
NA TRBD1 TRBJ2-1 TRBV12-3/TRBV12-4 CASSLGQDRLYNEQFF TGTGCCAGCAGTTTAGGACAGGACAGGCTTTACAATGAGCAGTTCTTC
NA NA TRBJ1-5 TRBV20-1 CSASDYRGIPVDQPQHF TGCAGTGCTAGCGATTATCGGGGGATTCCCGTGGATCAGCCCCAGCATTTT
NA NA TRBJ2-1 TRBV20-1 CSARDLRGMPSYNEQFF TGCAGTGCTAGAGATCTCAGGGGAATGCCATCCTACAATGAGCAGTTCTTC
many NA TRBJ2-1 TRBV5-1 CASKWDGYNEQFF TGCGCCAGCAAATGGGACGGATACAATGAGCAGTTCTTC
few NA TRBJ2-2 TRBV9 CASSKQGPGGELFF TGTGCCAGCAGCAAACAGGGACCCGGCGGGGAGCTGTTTTTT
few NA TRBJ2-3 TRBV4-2 CASSQLEGSDTQYF TGTGCCAGCAGCCAACTGGAGGGGTCAGATACGCAGTATTTT
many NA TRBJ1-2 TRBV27 CASSLGPLYGYTF TGTGCCAGCAGTTTGGGTCCTCTCTATGGCTACACCTTC
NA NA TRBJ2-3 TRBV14 CASSQVGNPTDTQYF TGTGCCAGCAGCCAAGTGGGCAACCCAACAGATACGCAGTATTTT